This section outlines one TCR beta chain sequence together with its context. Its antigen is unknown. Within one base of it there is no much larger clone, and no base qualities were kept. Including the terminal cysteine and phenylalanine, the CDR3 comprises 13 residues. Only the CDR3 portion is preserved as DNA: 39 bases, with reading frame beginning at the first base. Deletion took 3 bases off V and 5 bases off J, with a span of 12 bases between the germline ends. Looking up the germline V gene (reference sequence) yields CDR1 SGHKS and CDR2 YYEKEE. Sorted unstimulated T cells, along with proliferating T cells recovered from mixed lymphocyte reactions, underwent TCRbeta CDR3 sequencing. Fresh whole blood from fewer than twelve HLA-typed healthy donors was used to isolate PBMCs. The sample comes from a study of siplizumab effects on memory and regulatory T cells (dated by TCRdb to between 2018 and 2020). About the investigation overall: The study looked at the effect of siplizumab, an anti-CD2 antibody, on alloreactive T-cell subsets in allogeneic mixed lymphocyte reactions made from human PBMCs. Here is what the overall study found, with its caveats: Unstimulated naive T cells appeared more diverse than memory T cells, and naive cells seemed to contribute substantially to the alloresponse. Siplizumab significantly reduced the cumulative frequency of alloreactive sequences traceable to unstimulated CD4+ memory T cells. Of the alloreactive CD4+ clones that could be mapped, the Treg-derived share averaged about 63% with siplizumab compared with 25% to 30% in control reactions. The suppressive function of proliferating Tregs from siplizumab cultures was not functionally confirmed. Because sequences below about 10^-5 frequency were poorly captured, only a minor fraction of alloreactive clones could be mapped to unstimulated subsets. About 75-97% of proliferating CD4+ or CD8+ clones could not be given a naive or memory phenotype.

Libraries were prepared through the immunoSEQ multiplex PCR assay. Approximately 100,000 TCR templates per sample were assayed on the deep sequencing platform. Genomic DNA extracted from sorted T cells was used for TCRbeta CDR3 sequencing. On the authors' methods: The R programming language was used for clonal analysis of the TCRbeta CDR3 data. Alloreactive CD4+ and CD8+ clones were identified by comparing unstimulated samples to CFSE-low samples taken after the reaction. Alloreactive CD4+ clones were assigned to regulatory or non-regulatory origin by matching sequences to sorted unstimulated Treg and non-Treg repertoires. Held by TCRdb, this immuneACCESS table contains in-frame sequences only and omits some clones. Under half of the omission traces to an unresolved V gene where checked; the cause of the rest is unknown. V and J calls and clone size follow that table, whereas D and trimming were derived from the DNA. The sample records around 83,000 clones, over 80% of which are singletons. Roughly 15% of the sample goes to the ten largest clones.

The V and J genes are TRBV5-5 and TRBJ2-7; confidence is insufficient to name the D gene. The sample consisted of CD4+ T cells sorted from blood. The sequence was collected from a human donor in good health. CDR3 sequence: CASSSVGRDEQYF. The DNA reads TGTGCCAGCAGCTCCGTCGGAAGGGACGAGCAGTACTTC.